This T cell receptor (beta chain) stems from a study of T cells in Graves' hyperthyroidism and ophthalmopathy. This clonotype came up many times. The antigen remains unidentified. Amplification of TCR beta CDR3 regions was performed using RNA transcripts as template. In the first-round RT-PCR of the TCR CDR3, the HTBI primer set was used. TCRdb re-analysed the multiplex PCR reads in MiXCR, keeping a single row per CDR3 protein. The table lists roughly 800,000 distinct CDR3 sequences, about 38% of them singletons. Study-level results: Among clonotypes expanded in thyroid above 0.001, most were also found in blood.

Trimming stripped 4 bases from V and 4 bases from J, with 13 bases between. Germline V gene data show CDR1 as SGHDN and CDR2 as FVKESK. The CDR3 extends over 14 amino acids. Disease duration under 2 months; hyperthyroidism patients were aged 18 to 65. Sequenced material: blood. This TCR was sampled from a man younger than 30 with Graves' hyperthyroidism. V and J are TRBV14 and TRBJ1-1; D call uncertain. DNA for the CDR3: TGTGCCAGCAGCCTTTCGCGCTTCGGCACTGAAGCTTTCTTT. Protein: CASSLSRFGTEAFF.